The 3 T cell receptor beta chains below all came from one sample that was sequenced in a study of blood T cell repertoires in COVID-19. Clones were read by immunoSEQ multiplex PCR, and TCRdb kept only the in-frame ones, dropping some. The sample consists of about 130,000 clones, 79% of them appearing once. Sequencing input: peripheral blood. The receptors originated from a man aged 35 to 55 with active or convalescent COVID-19.

The gene calls are TRBV2 and TRBJ1-1; D is uncertain. CDR3 length equals 13 residues. V lost 2 bases and J lost 0, with 4 bases in between. Germline lookup yields CDR1 SNHLY and CDR2 FYNNEI. DNA for the CDR3: TGTGCCAGCAGTGAACAATTGAACACTGAAGCTTTCTTT. The encoded protein is CASSEQLNTEAFF.

The table lists this clone with a few counts. The J gene is TRBJ1-6, the V gene TRBV11-3; no reliable D call. Trimming left V 5 bases short and J 11 bases short, with 22 bases between. Germline V gene data show CDR1 as SGHNT and CDR2 as YENEEA. This CDR3 spans 16 amino acids. In DNA, the CDR3 is TGTGCCAGCAGCCCGAAACTACATGCCCGCGGGGCACCCCTCCACTTT. Translating it yields CASSPKLHARGAPLHF.

This clone was recorded once. V gene TRBV18 combines with J gene TRBJ1-3, with D perhaps TRBD1 (6 bases). The CDR3 is 15 residues long. Trimming took off 3 bases at V and 10 bases at J, with 19 bases between the two ends. Germline lookup yields CDR1 KGHSH and CDR2 LQKENI. The CDR3 region has the DNA TGTGCCAGCTCACCTGGAACAGGGTCAAGGGGAACCATATATTTT. Protein product: CASSPGTGSRGTIYF. Supplemented by reference TRBV18 and TRBJ1-3, the full variable domain reads NAGVMQNPRHLVRRRGQEARLRCSPMKGHSHVYWYRQLPEEGLKFMVYLQKENIIDESGMPKERFSAEFPKEGPSILRIQQVVRGDSAAYFCASSPGTGSRGTIYFGEGSWLTVV.